The rows below give T cell receptor beta chains drawn from one sample of a study of identical twins. Via MiXCR, TCRdb re-called the 5' RACE reads, giving one row per CDR3 protein. The data contain about 890,000 distinct CDR3 sequences, approximately 13% of them singletons. The same data also went into a second study, on yellow fever vaccine responses in identical twins.

The material sequenced was PBMCs. All receptors come from a woman between 18 and 30 years old in good health. The CDR3 runs from the conserved cysteine through the conserved F or W. D genes are given only for firm matches. Some rows mark clone size as missing; the rest say once, few, many or name a class of expanded clone.

TRBV18	.	.	TRBJ1-1	16	CASSPGTNRMNTEAFF	TGTGCCAGCTCACCCGGAACGAACCGAATGAACACTGAAGCTTTCTTT
TRBV28	many	TRBD2	TRBJ2-1	14	CASSTVASGSWQFF	TGTGCCAGCAGTACCGTCGCTAGCGGGAGTTGGCAGTTCTTC
TRBV7-8	few	TRBD2	TRBJ2-7	14	CASSRSGSTYEQYF	TGTGCCAGCAGCCGTAGCGGGAGTACCTACGAGCAGTACTTC
TRBV12-3/TRBV12-4	few	TRBD2	TRBJ2-7	14	CASGTSGSRYEQYF	TGTGCCAGTGGGACTAGCGGGAGTCGGTACGAGCAGTACTTC
TRBV2	few	.	TRBJ1-6	13	CASRAGTNSPLHF	TGTGCCAGCAGGGCAGGGACTAATTCACCCCTCCACTTT
TRBV5-1	.	.	TRBJ1-2	15	CASSLVFGTGSGYTF	TGCGCCAGCAGCTTGGTTTTCGGAACAGGGAGTGGCTACACCTTC
TRBV3-1	few	.	TRBJ2-1	12	CASSQRTNEQFF	TGTGCCAGCAGCCAAAGAACCAATGAGCAGTTCTTC
TRBV4-1	few	.	TRBJ2-5	13	CASSHLRGKTQYF	TGCGCCAGCAGCCACCTGAGGGGAAAGACCCAGTACTTC
TRBV12-3/TRBV12-4	many	.	TRBJ2-1	12	CASSRPYNEQFF	TGTGCCAGCAGTCGCCCTTACAATGAGCAGTTCTTC
TRBV24-1	few	.	TRBJ1-1	13	CAILQDPATEAFF	TGTGCCATTCTACAGGACCCGGCGACTGAAGCTTTCTTT
TRBV12-3/TRBV12-4	.	.	TRBJ2-3	15	CASSLIRRRGDTQYF	TGTGCCAGCAGCCTAATTAGACGGCGGGGAGATACGCAGTATTTT
TRBV2	.	TRBD1	TRBJ2-5	13	CASRGTGGETQYF	TGTGCCAGCAGGGGGACAGGGGGCGAGACCCAGTACTTC
TRBV5-1	many	TRBD1	TRBJ1-1	17	CASSLNDGTGMNTEAFF	TGCGCCAGCAGCTTGAACGACGGGACAGGGATGAACACTGAAGCTTTCTTT
TRBV12-3/TRBV12-4	many	TRBD1	TRBJ2-1	15	CASSFGDRGFNEQFF	TGTGCCAGCAGTTTTGGGGACAGGGGATTCAATGAGCAGTTCTTC
TRBV19	.	.	TRBJ2-3	15	CASSMIVHSTDTQYF	TGTGCCAGTAGTATGATTGTCCACAGCACAGATACGCAGTATTTT
TRBV7-9	few	TRBD1	TRBJ1-1	14	CASRQDRLNTEAFF	TGTGCCAGCAGGCAGGACAGGCTGAACACTGAAGCTTTCTTT
TRBV20-1	few	TRBD2	TRBJ2-1	16	CSARDPRGGNYNEQFF	TGCAGTGCTAGAGATCCCCGCGGGGGGAACTACAATGAGCAGTTCTTC
TRBV11-2	few	TRBD2	TRBJ2-3	17	CASSLALAGARTDTQYF	TGTGCCAGCAGCTTAGCTCTAGCGGGGGCTCGCACAGATACGCAGTATTTT
TRBV20-1	.	.	TRBJ1-4	15	CSARDDGHPNEKLFF	TGCAGTGCTAGAGATGATGGACATCCTAATGAAAAACTGTTTTTT
TRBV12-3/TRBV12-4	many	.	TRBJ1-1	16	CASRSGALHMNTEAFF	TGTGCCAGCAGATCGGGGGCGCTCCATATGAACACTGAAGCTTTCTTT
TRBV14	few	TRBD2	TRBJ2-1	16	CASSQGGTSGSYEQFF	TGTGCCAGCAGCCAAGGGGGGACTAGCGGGAGTTATGAGCAGTTCTTC
TRBV4-2	.	.	TRBJ1-4	14	CASSNRIDNEKLFF	TGTGCCAGCAGCAACCGGATTGATAATGAAAAACTGTTTTTT
TRBV9	few	TRBD1	TRBJ2-1	15	CASSPSADRGNEQFF	TGTGCCAGCAGCCCATCGGCGGACAGGGGCAATGAGCAGTTCTTC
TRBV7-8	few	.	TRBJ2-3	18	CASSLAFRLQISTDTQYF	TGTGCCAGCAGCTTAGCGTTTAGACTACAGATAAGCACAGATACGCAGTATTTT